The rows below give T cell receptor beta chains drawn from one sample of a study of blood T cell repertoires in COVID-19. Clones were sequenced by immunoSEQ multiplex PCR, and TCRdb holds only the in-frame ones, with some missing. Among 140,000 to 150,000 clones listed, under 80% were seen once. The sequencing sample was made of peripheral blood. These receptors all stem from a man aged 60 to 69 with acute or convalescent COVID-19. Both conserved end residues are trimmed from each CDR3. Clone size appears in some rows only: once, few, many, or a class for an expanded clone.

j_gene,v_gene,abundance,CDR3aa
TRBJ2-2,TRBV10-1,-,ASSELARANTGELF
TRBJ1-4,TRBV12-2,few,ASRLALPDTGKAEKLF
TRBJ1-2,TRBV18,many,ASSPGTGENGYT
TRBJ2-5,TRBV27,few,ASSLGTSGQETQY
TRBJ1-1,TRBV9,-,ASSLQANTEAF
TRBJ2-7,TRBV6-6,-,ASSRSTSSYEQY
TRBJ2-1,TRBV14,-,ASSQARYLEQF
TRBJ1-1,TRBV5-1,-,ASSFKGGGDTEAF
TRBJ2-2,TRBV29-1,-,SVDRDSLGELF
TRBJ2-7,TRBV5-1,-,ASSLNRVPYEQY
TRBJ1-4,TRBV6-2/TRBV6-3,-,ASSQTTVRSEKLF
TRBJ2-1,TRBV25-1,once,ASTSGTSGHEQF
TRBJ1-5,TRBV4-2,-,ASSQDSARGVQPQH
TRBJ1-2,TRBV4-1,few,ASSPVTANYGYT
TRBJ2-7,TRBV30,-,AWSVLRTSGSGNEQY
TRBJ1-1,TRBV5-1,once,ASSLEGTGSAEAF
TRBJ1-2,TRBV2,-,ASSEALRGYT